A selection of T cell receptor beta chains follows, all from one sample in a study of T cells in Graves' hyperthyroidism and ophthalmopathy. TCRdb passed the multiplex PCR reads through MiXCR, listing each CDR3 protein once. The table shows around 300,000 distinct CDR3 sequences, with 13% occurring only once. The specimen sequenced was blood. The receptors derive from a woman younger than 45 with Graves' hyperthyroidism that later progressed to Graves' ophthalmopathy. The CDR3 runs from the conserved cysteine through the conserved F or W. A D gene is named only where the DNA matches it firmly. Some rows mark clone size as missing; the rest say once, few, many or name a class of expanded clone.

D	size	V	J	length	CDR3	DNA
TRBD2	many	TRBV28	TRBJ2-4	13	CASHTAGRNIQYF	TGTGCCAGCCATACCGCCGGGAGGAACATTCAGTACTTC
-	-	TRBV3-1	TRBJ2-7	14	CASSQGYRGHEQYF	TGTGCCAGCAGCCAAGGATATCGGGGCCACGAGCAGTACTTC
-	-	TRBV6-2/TRBV6-3	TRBJ1-5	18	CASSYSPGTIYSNQPQHF	TGTGCCAGCAGTTACTCGCCAGGCACAATCTATAGCAATCAGCCCCAGCATTTT
TRBD1	many	TRBV6-2/TRBV6-3	TRBJ2-5	14	CASSYPGTGETQYF	TGTGCCAGCAGTTACCCTGGGACAGGAGAGACCCAGTACTTC
TRBD1	many	TRBV7-3	TRBJ1-1	14	CASSLGTGNTEAFF	TGTGCCAGCAGCTTAGGGACAGGGAACACTGAAGCTTTCTTT
-	many	TRBV5-1	TRBJ1-5	14	CASSLDGNNQPQHF	TGCGCCAGCAGCCTTGACGGCAACAATCAGCCCCAGCATTTT
-	many	TRBV6-2/TRBV6-3	TRBJ2-7	12	CASSYSNYEQYF	TGTGCCAGCAGTTACTCTAACTACGAGCAGTACTTC
-	-	TRBV7-2	TRBJ2-7	15	CASSLVRDKTYEQYF	TGTGCCAGCAGCTTAGTTCGGGACAAGACCTACGAGCAGTACTTC
-	-	TRBV9	TRBJ2-2	13	CASSAGRTGELFF	TGTGCCAGCAGCGCGGGGCGCACCGGGGAGCTGTTTTTT
-	many	TRBV28	TRBJ2-1	15	CASSFSGLHRYEQFF	TGTGCCAGCAGTTTTTCGGGACTCCATCGATATGAGCAGTTCTTC
-	-	TRBV24-1	TRBJ2-1	11	CATSERSEQFF	TGTGCCACCAGTGAGAGGAGTGAGCAGTTCTTC
-	many	TRBV12-3/TRBV12-4	TRBJ2-5	15	CASSFGGAEWETQYF	TGTGCCAGCAGCTTTGGGGGGGCTGAATGGGAGACCCAGTACTTC
TRBD2	many	TRBV7-9	TRBJ2-7	14	CASSFPNSGIEQYF	TGTGCCAGCAGCTTTCCTAATAGCGGGATCGAGCAGTACTTC
-	many	TRBV2	TRBJ2-3	13	CASRSTGTDTQYF	TGTGCCAGCAGATCGACGGGCACAGATACGCAGTATTTT
-	many	TRBV18	TRBJ2-2	12	CASSPTTGELFF	TGTGCCAGCTCACCGACCACCGGGGAGCTGTTTTTT
TRBD2	-	TRBV12-3/TRBV12-4	TRBJ2-7	16	CASSTIGTSRSYEQYF	TGTGCCAGCAGTACCATCGGGACTAGCAGATCCTACGAGCAGTACTTC
TRBD1	-	TRBV6-2/TRBV6-3	TRBJ1-6	18	CASSGGQGAGLYNSPLHF	TGTGCCAGCAGTGGGGGACAGGGGGCCGGATTATATAATTCACCCCTCCACTTT
TRBD2	many	TRBV3-1	TRBJ2-1	17	CASSPGGISGMRDEQFF	TGTGCCAGCAGCCCAGGCGGGATTAGCGGGATGAGAGATGAGCAGTTCTTC
-	few	TRBV10-3	TRBJ2-1	10	CAIKGYEQFF	TGTGCCATCAAAGGTTATGAGCAGTTCTTC
-	many	TRBV11-3	TRBJ2-1	15	CASSRDPPPYNEQFF	TGTGCCAGCAGCCGCGACCCCCCTCCGTACAATGAGCAGTTCTTC
TRBD1	many	TRBV6-2/TRBV6-3	TRBJ1-1	13	CASRLTGDTEAFF	TGTGCCAGCAGGCTTACAGGGGACACTGAAGCTTTCTTT
TRBD2	-	TRBV9	TRBJ2-1	17	CASSPRLAGGPSNEQFF	TGTGCCAGCAGCCCCCGACTAGCGGGAGGGCCTAGCAATGAGCAGTTCTTC
-	-	TRBV7-9	TRBJ2-1	13	CASSSDFKDYEFF	TGTGCCAGCAGCTCCGACTTCAAGGATTACGAGTTCTTC
-	many	TRBV6-1	TRBJ2-1	14	CASSYGGGGNEQFF	TGTGCCAGCAGTTACGGGGGAGGGGGCAATGAGCAGTTCTTC
TRBD1	many	TRBV30	TRBJ1-2	12	CAWSTGGYGYTF	TGTGCCTGGAGTACAGGGGGCTATGGCTACACCTTC
-	many	TRBV4-3	TRBJ1-1	14	CASSPQEVRTEAFF	TGCGCCAGCAGCCCCCAGGAGGTCCGGACTGAAGCTTTCTTT
-	many	TRBV4-2	TRBJ2-7	13	CASSQVEDGEQYF	TGTGCCAGCAGCCAAGTGGAGGATGGCGAGCAGTACTTC
-	many	TRBV3-2	TRBJ2-7	14	CASSQVPGCHEQYF	TGTGCCAGCAGCCAAGTTCCAGGCTGCCACGAGCAGTACTTC
TRBD1	many	TRBV6-1	TRBJ2-7	14	CASNPADRVGEQYF	TGTGCCAGCAATCCGGCGGACAGGGTAGGAGAGCAGTACTTC
-	many	TRBV12-3/TRBV12-4	TRBJ1-1	15	CASSLSRTANTEAFF	TGTGCCAGCAGTTTATCCCGGACAGCCAACACTGAAGCTTTCTTT
-	-	TRBV7-7	TRBJ2-3	15	CASSLGRFSTDTQYF	TGTGCTAGCAGCTTAGGCAGGTTCAGCACAGATACGCAGTATTTT
-	many	TRBV4-1	TRBJ2-7	12	CASSHGGGEQYF	TGCGCCAGCAGCCACGGTGGAGGCGAGCAGTACTTC
-	many	TRBV6-1	TRBJ1-5	15	CASSGTADSNQPQHF	TGTGCCAGCAGTGGTACAGCCGATAGCAATCAGCCCCAGCATTTT
-	many	TRBV12-3/TRBV12-4	TRBJ2-7	13	CASSVLDRYEQYF	TGTGCCAGCAGCGTTCTGGACCGCTACGAGCAGTACTTC
-	-	TRBV29-1	TRBJ2-2	13	CSAPHSGTGELFF	TGCAGCGCCCCCCACAGCGGCACCGGGGAGCTGTTTTTT
TRBD1	many	TRBV6-1	TRBJ2-5	14	CATSMGQGQETQYF	TGTGCCACCTCCATGGGACAGGGGCAAGAGACCCAGTACTTC
TRBD1	many	TRBV27	TRBJ1-1	14	CASSSGTGGTEAFF	TGTGCCAGCAGTTCCGGGACAGGGGGGACTGAAGCTTTCTTT
-	many	TRBV6-1	TRBJ2-1	16	CASSEIGGGDLNEQFF	TGTGCCAGCAGTGAAATCGGGGGAGGCGATCTGAATGAGCAGTTCTTC
-	-	TRBV6-1	TRBJ1-2	13	CASRGRPFYGYTF	TGTGCCAGCAGGGGACGGCCTTTCTATGGCTACACCTTC
TRBD2	-	TRBV2	TRBJ2-7	20	CASRGADRAELAGAAYEQYF	TGTGCCAGCAGGGGGGCGGACAGGGCCGAACTAGCGGGGGCCGCCTACGAGCAGTACTTC
TRBD2	many	TRBV28	TRBJ2-7	16	CASSLRTSGGGGEQYF	TGTGCCAGCAGTTTACGGACTAGCGGAGGGGGTGGCGAGCAGTACTTC
-	many	TRBV7-2	TRBJ1-5	16	CASSILGVQGGQPQHF	TGTGCCAGCAGCATCCTAGGGGTCCAGGGAGGGCAGCCCCAGCATTTT
-	many	TRBV7-9	TRBJ1-1	15	CASRGPQQGNTEAFF	TGTGCCAGCAGGGGCCCCCAACAGGGGAACACTGAAGCTTTCTTT
-	-	TRBV7-2	TRBJ2-7	18	CASSLGPSVSGSSYEQYF	TGTGCCAGCAGCTTAGGGCCCTCGGTGAGCGGTAGCTCCTACGAGCAGTACTTC
-	many	TRBV15	TRBJ2-5	15	CATSRDWSSSETQYF	TGTGCCACCAGCAGAGATTGGTCATCGTCGGAGACCCAGTACTTC
-	-	TRBV28	TRBJ2-4	14	CASSPQGSLNIQYF	TGTGCCAGCAGTCCCCAGGGGTCTCTTAACATTCAGTACTTC
-	many	TRBV20-1	TRBJ2-1	14	CSATGTAPINEQFF	TGCAGTGCTACCGGGACCGCCCCCATCAATGAGCAGTTCTTC
-	few	TRBV28	TRBJ1-5	16	CASSQMGGYSNQPQHF	TGTGCCAGCAGCCAGATGGGGGGCTATAGCAATCAGCCCCAGCATTTT
TRBD1	-	TRBV7-9	TRBJ1-4	15	CASSDRAATNEKLFF	TGTGCCAGCAGTGACAGGGCGGCAACTAATGAAAAACTGTTTTTT
TRBD2	-	TRBV10-2	TRBJ2-1	14	CASAETSGAREQFF	TGCGCCAGCGCCGAGACTAGCGGGGCCCGTGAGCAGTTCTTC
-	many	TRBV11-2	TRBJ1-2	13	CASSKMGGDGYTF	TGTGCCAGCAGCAAAATGGGGGGCGACGGCTACACCTTC
-	-	TRBV7-2	TRBJ2-7	12	CASSITTHEQYF	TGTGCCAGCAGCATTACTACGCACGAGCAGTACTTC
-	many	TRBV5-1	TRBJ2-7	14	CASSLEGALAEQYF	TGCGCCAGCAGCTTGGAAGGAGCCCTCGCCGAGCAGTACTTC
TRBD1	many	TRBV28	TRBJ2-7	16	CASSSWTGVTSYEQYF	TGTGCCAGCAGTTCTTGGACAGGGGTCACCTCCTACGAGCAGTACTTC
-	many	TRBV7-2	TRBJ1-2	13	CASSHDGGYGYTF	TGTGCCAGCAGCCATGACGGTGGCTATGGCTACACCTTC
TRBD2	many	TRBV3-1	TRBJ2-2	15	CASLTSGSNTGELFF	TGTGCCAGCCTGACTAGCGGTTCGAACACCGGGGAGCTGTTTTTT
TRBD1	-	TRBV5-5	TRBJ2-5	13	CASRTGQGGTQYF	TGTGCCAGCAGAACTGGACAGGGGGGGACCCAGTACTTC
TRBD2	few	TRBV4-3	TRBJ2-1	15	CASSIERDPYNEQFF	TGCGCCAGCAGCATCGAGCGGGATCCCTACAATGAGCAGTTCTTC
-	few	TRBV19	TRBJ2-7	15	CASSSGRQGSYEQYF	TGTGCCAGTAGTTCCGGCCGCCAGGGGTCCTACGAGCAGTACTTC